The 23 T cell receptor beta chains below all came from one sample that was sequenced in a study of CD8 T cells in ankylosing spondylitis. TCRdb used MiXCR to reprocess the 5' RACE reads, holding one entry per CDR3 protein. Of about 160,000 distinct CDR3 sequences in the sample, approximately 20% were seen once. Material: blood, either unsorted or a sorted T cell fraction (not recorded which). Every receptor here comes from a male donor with ankylosing spondylitis or in good health (not recorded which).

This clonotype was picked up many times. The J gene is TRBJ2-1, the V gene TRBV20-1; 11 nucleotides match TRBD2. The CDR3 contains 15 residues. V was clipped by 6 bases and J by 3 bases; unmatched bases: 7. CDR1 and CDR2 (germline): DFQATT, SNEGSKA (reference sequence). This chain's CDR3 is CSAISTSGIYNEQFF. In DNA, the CDR3 is TGCAGTGCGATTTCGACTAGCGGGATCTACAATGAGCAGTTCTTC.

The chain couples TRBV3-1 to TRBJ1-1, with unresolved D. Germline CDR1 LGHDT, CDR2 YNNKEL (reference sequence). Trimming left V 4 bases short and J 1 base short, with 10 bases between. The CDR3 covers 14 residues. CDR3 residues: CASSPLYGNTEAFF. CDR3 bases: TGTGCCAGCAGCCCCCTCTATGGGAACACTGAAGCTTTCTTT.

This clonotype was observed many times. The chain couples TRBV6-5 to TRBJ1-2; unclear D gene. Trimming stripped 7 bases from V and 6 bases from J, with 18 bases between. The CDR3 has 14 residues. Germline V gene lookup returns CDR1 MNHEY and CDR2 SVGAGI. The CDR3 sequence is CASTTLGRTNGYTF. CDR3 in DNA: TGTGCCAGCACCACCCTGGGCAGAACAAATGGCTACACCTTC.

This clonotype was seen at least ten times. The rearrangement uses TRBV7-8 and TRBJ2-1, with D tentatively TRBD2 (5 bases). This CDR3 has 13 amino acids. The V end lost 4 bases, the J end lost 9 bases, and 13 bases lay between the germline ends. Germline CDR1 SGHVS, CDR2 FQNEAQ. The CDR3 DNA reads as TGTGCCAGCAGCTGGACTGTGGATGGTGAGCAGTTCTTC. The encoded protein is CASSWTVDGEQFF.

This chain links TRBV20-1 with TRBJ1-5; unclear D gene. The CDR3 is 15 residues long. V was pared by 0 bases and J by 0 bases, with 9 bases between. Germline CDR1 reads DFQATT; CDR2 reads SNEGSKA (reference sequence). Here the CDR3 reads CSARDDPYSNQPQHF. In nucleotides, the CDR3 is TGCAGTGCTAGAGATGACCCGTATAGCAATCAGCCCCAGCATTTT.

This clonotype showed up just a few times. This chain links TRBV20-1 with TRBJ2-2; 8 nucleotides agree with TRBD1. Germline trimming cut 5 bases from V and 1 base from J; bases unmatched to any gene: 3. Germline CDR1 and CDR2: DFQATT and SNEGSKA (reference sequence). This CDR3 region has 14 residues. CDR3 in DNA: TGCAGTGCTGCCGGGACAGGGAACACCGGGGAGCTGTTTTTT. It codes for CSAAGTGNTGELFF.

This clonotype came up many times. The rearrangement uses TRBV10-3 and TRBJ2-1, with TRBD2 matching 8 bases. J was trimmed by 8 bases and V by 3 bases; bases with no gene match: 12. CDR1 is ENHRY, CDR2 SYGVKD, per germline. This CDR3 is built from 16 residues. This CDR3 is CAISDPSSGNSYEQFF. The CDR3 nucleotides read TGTGCCATCAGTGACCCAAGTAGCGGGAATTCCTATGAGCAGTTCTTC.

This clonotype has at least ten counts. This chain joins TRBV6-5 and TRBJ1-1; TRBD1 agrees at 10 bases. Per the germline V gene, CDR1 is MNHEY and CDR2 is SVGAGI. The CDR3 has 12 residues. The ends lost 5 bases at V and 11 bases at J; junction bases unmatched: 5. The CDR3 spells CASSRTGQGAFF. CDR3 in DNA: TGTGCCAGCAGTCGAACGGGACAGGGGGCTTTCTTT.

About this clonotype: A much more abundant neighbour one base away suggests this may be a read error. This chain uses TRBV7-3 with TRBJ1-1; D gene ambiguous. V shed 0 bases and J shed 1 base, with 9 bases lying between them. The CDR3 runs to 15 residues. Per the germline V gene, CDR1 is SGHTA and CDR2 is FQGTGA. CDR3 sequence: CASSLTDQANTEAFF. In DNA form, the CDR3 reads TGTGCCAGCAGCTTAACTGACCAGGCGAACACTGAAGCTTTCTTT.

CDR3 region: CASSWSQGEAFF. In nucleotides, the CDR3 is TGTGCCAGCAGTTGGTCACAGGGCGAAGCTTTCTTT. V is TRBV27 and J is TRBJ1-1; D possibly corresponds to TRBD1 (6 bases). The CDR3 consists of 12 residues. In germline, CDR1 is MNHEY, CDR2 SMNVEV (reference sequence). Trimming stripped 4 bases from V and 8 bases from J, with 11 bases between.

This clonotype was observed at least ten times. The chain couples TRBV3-1 to TRBJ2-7, with 8 bases identical to TRBD2. Per germline, CDR1 LGHDT and CDR2 YNNKEL (reference sequence). The CDR3 sequence is 14 residues long. V gave up 8 bases and J gave up 1 base; unmatched junction bases: 7. CDR3 residues: CASPESGSSYEQYF. CDR3 in DNA: TGTGCCAGCCCAGAGAGCGGGAGTTCCTACGAGCAGTACTTC.

The CDR3 reads CASSSRGPEGSTEAFF. CDR3 coding DNA: TGCGCCAGCAGCTCCAGAGGTCCCGAGGGCAGCACTGAAGCTTTCTTT. The V and J genes are TRBV5-1 and TRBJ1-1; no clear D. The CDR3 spans 16 residues. The germline V gene has CDR1 SGHRS and CDR2 YFSETQ. V lost 3 bases and J 4 bases, leaving 19 bases between the germline ends.

The CDR3, as DNA: TGTGCCAGTAGGAGTGGGACTAGCGGTACCTACAATGAGCAGTTCTTC. It yields the protein CASRSGTSGTYNEQFF. The chain recombines TRBV10-3 with TRBJ2-1; 11 positions match TRBD2. Looked up from germline, CDR1 is ENHRY and CDR2 is SYGVKD. The CDR3 extends over 16 amino acids. The junction had 10 bases not matched to a gene; V was cut back by 10 bases and J by 2 bases.

This clonotype appeared many times. The chain joins TRBV10-3 to TRBJ2-1, with D hard to call. Germline V lookup: CDR1 ENHRY, CDR2 SYGVKD. The ends were cut back, 6 bases at V and 3 bases at J, with 6 bases in the middle. CDR3 length: 12 residues. CDR3 nucleotides: TGTGCCATCAGAACTGACTACAATGAGCAGTTCTTC. Residues: CAIRTDYNEQFF.

The table lists this clonotype with many counts. The V gene is TRBV20-1, the J gene TRBJ2-5; D gene unclear. V was shortened by 4 bases and J by 1 base, with 13 bases between the two germline ends. CDR1 DFQATT and CDR2 SNEGSKA come from the germline V gene (reference sequence). The CDR3 spans 14 residues. The DNA for the CDR3 is TGCAGTGCTAACGATGAAAGGGTCCAAGAGACCCAGTACTTC. Encoded protein: CSANDERVQETQYF.

This clonotype was seen repeatedly, ten times or more. This chain uses TRBV4-1 with TRBJ1-5; no definite D call. V lost 3 bases and J 2 bases, leaving 14 bases between the germline ends. Germline CDR1 MGHRA, CDR2 YSYEKL. This CDR3 comprises 16 residues. The DNA for the CDR3 is TGCGCCAGCAGCCATGAAGGCCTCGGGGGCAATCAGCCCCAGCATTTT. It yields the protein CASSHEGLGGNQPQHF.

This clonotype was detected only a few times. Here the CDR3 DNA reads TGTGCCAGCAGTTTAGGAGGGGGCCGGACCCAGTACTTC. Translated: CASSLGGGRTQYF. The chain couples TRBV27 to TRBJ2-5, with a weak D call TRBD1 (7 bases). V was cut by 2 bases and J by 7 bases, with 11 bases left in between. The CDR3 loop spans 13 amino acids. Germline V gives CDR1 MNHEY, CDR2 SMNVEV (reference sequence).

This clonotype occurred many times. The chain combines TRBV5-1 with TRBJ2-1; 7 nucleotides agree with TRBD2. The length of the CDR3 is 16 residues. CDR1 SGHRS and CDR2 YFSETQ come from the germline V gene. With 4 bases clipped from V and 1 base from J, the junction kept 8 bases outside the gene matches. The CDR3, as DNA: TGCGCCAGCAGCCTGGGGGGGGGAGCTTCCTACAATGAGCAGTTCTTC. It encodes CASSLGGGASYNEQFF. Complete variable domain (other parts from reference TRBV5-1 and TRBJ2-1): KAGVTQTPRYLIKTRGQQVTLSCSPISGHRSVSWYQQTPGQGLQFLFEYFSETQRNKGNFPGRFSGRQFSNSRSEMNVSTLELGDSALYLCASSLGGGASYNEQFFGPGTRLTVL.

The gene calls are TRBV28 and TRBJ1-1; D not certain. V lost 2 bases, J lost 2 bases, and 12 bases lay in between. The CDR3 spans 15 residues. Germline CDR1 and CDR2: MDHEN and SYDVKM. The CDR3 here is CASSLVGGGNTEAFF. The CDR3 DNA reads as TGTGCCAGCAGTTTAGTAGGAGGAGGCAACACTGAAGCTTTCTTT.

This clonotype was detected a few times. V usage is TRBV5-1 and J usage is TRBJ2-1; 7 nucleotides match TRBD2. Looked up from germline, CDR1 is SGHRS and CDR2 is YFSETQ. The CDR3 runs to 13 residues. Trimming cost V 4 bases and J 8 bases; bases outside gene matches: 6. CDR3 amino acids: CASSHGLVDEQFF. CDR3 nucleotide sequence: TGCGCCAGCAGCCACGGACTAGTCGATGAGCAGTTCTTC.

This clonotype was seen a few times. The chain uses TRBV24-1 and TRBJ2-5; D is uncertain. V was shortened by 2 bases and J by 5 bases, with 11 bases between the two germline ends. The CDR3 extends over 14 amino acids. CDR1 and CDR2 (germline): KGHDR, SFDVKD. The CDR3, as DNA: TGTGCCACCAGTGATTACGAGGCCGGGGAGACCCAGTACTTC. This translates into CATSDYEAGETQYF.

The chain recombines TRBV28 with TRBJ1-5, with TRBD1 identical over 7 bases. V was clipped by 6 bases and J by 6 bases; unmatched bases: 8. CDR1 is MDHEN, CDR2 SYDVKM, per germline. The CDR3 has 14 amino acids. The CDR3 protein is CASSLTGVSQPQHF. The CDR3 DNA reads as TGTGCCAGCAGCCTTACAGGGGTCAGTCAGCCCCAGCATTTT.

This CDR3 reads CASSQTGTGGYTF. The CDR3 coding sequence is TGTGCCAGCAGCCAGACAGGGACCGGTGGCTACACCTTC. The chain couples TRBV3-1 to TRBJ1-2; 7 nucleotides agree with TRBD1. Losses at the gene ends were 3 bases for V and 7 bases for J; bases not matched to a gene: 5. Germline CDR1 is LGHDT and CDR2 is YNNKEL (reference sequence). The CDR3 has 13 residues.